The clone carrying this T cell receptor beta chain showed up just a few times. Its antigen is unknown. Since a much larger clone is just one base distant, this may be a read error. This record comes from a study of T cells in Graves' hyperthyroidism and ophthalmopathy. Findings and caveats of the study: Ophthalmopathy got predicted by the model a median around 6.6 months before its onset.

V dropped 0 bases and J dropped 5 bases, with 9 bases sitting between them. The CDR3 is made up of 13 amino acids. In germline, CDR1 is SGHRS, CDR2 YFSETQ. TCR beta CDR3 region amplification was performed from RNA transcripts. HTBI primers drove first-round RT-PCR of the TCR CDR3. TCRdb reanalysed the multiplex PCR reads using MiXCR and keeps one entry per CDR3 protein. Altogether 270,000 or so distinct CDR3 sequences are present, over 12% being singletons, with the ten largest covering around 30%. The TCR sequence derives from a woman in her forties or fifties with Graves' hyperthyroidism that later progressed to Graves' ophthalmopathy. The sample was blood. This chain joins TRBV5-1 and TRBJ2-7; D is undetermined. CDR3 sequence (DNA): TGCGCCAGCAGCTTGGGGGAATACAACGAGCAGTACTTC. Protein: CASSLGEYNEQYF.